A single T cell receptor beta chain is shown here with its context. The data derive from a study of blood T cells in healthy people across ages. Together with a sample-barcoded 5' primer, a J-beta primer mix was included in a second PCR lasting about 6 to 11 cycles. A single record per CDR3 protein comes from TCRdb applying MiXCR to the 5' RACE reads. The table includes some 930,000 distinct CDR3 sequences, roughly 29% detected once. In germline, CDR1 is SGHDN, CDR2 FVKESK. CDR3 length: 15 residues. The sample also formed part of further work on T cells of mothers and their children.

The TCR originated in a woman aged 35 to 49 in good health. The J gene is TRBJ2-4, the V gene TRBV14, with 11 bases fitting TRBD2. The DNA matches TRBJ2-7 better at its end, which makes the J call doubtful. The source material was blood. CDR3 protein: CASSQLTSGAYEQYF. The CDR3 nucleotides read TGTGCCAGCAGCCAACTGACTAGCGGGGCCTACGAGCAGTACTTC.